The 2 T cell receptor beta chains listed next were all sequenced from one sample in a study of T cells after yellow fever vaccination (dated by TCRdb to between 2017 and 2020). In the paper's terms, the treatment or condition label means: live attenuated yellow fever vaccine strain. The protocol used for the library was 5' RACE. Sequencing was carried out with an Illumina HiSeq 2500. TCRdb reworked the public reads: Q25 trimming with fastp, MiXCR clone assembly, productive beta chains retained. Here each entry gathers all rows of one CDR3 protein and keeps the most common genes and DNA. The sample has hundreds of thousands of distinct CDR3 sequences on record, about a sixth of them singletons. The ten largest clonotypes hold roughly 17% of the sample. The sequencing used PBMCs, collected around 5 days after the first yellow fever vaccination. These receptors all come from a young man who received the YFV17D yellow fever vaccine.

V usage is TRBV20-1 and J usage is TRBJ1-2; D is unresolved. Germline V gene data show CDR1 as DFQATT and CDR2 as SNEGSKA (reference sequence). The V end was cut by 4 bases, the J end by 3 bases, with 6 bases between. The CDR3 is made up of 11 amino acids. CDR3 nucleotide sequence: TGCAGTGCTATAGAATACTATGGCTACACCTTC. It encodes CSAIEYYGYTF.

This clonotype occurred once. The CDR3 does not close with the conserved phenylalanine or tryptophan, likely indicating a read error. The genes are TRBV7-8 and TRBJ2-7; a possible D gene is TRBD1 (6 bases). Germline CDR1 reads SGHVS; CDR2 reads FQNEAQ. Trimming left V 1 base short and J 2 bases short, with 9 bases between. The CDR3 spans 14 residues. CDR3 sequence (DNA): TGTGCCAGCAGCTTAGTGACAGGCACCTACGAGCAGTACTCC. Encoded protein: CASSLVTGTYEQYS.